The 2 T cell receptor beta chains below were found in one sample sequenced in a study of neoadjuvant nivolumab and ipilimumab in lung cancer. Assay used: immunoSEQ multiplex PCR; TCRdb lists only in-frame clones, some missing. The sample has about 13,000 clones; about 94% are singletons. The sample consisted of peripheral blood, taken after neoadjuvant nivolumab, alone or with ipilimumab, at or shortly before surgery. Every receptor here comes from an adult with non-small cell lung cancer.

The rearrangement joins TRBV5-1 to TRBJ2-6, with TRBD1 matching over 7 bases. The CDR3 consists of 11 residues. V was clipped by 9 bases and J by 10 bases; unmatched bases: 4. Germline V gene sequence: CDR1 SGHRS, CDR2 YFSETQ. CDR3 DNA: TGCGCCACCGCGACAGGGAACGTCCTGACTTTC. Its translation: CATATGNVLTF.

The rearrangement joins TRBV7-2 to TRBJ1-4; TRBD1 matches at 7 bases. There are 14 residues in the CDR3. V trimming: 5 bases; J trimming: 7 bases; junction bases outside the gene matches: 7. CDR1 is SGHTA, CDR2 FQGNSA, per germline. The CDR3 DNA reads TGTGCCAGCAGCGCAGACAGGGAAAGTGAAAAACTGTTTTTT. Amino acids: CASSADRESEKLFF.